These T cell receptor beta chains were read from a single sample in a study of blood T cell repertoires in COVID-19. The assay was immunoSEQ multiplex PCR, and TCRdb's table has in-frame clones only and misses some. The sample carries some 120,000 clones, approximately 82% recorded once. Sequenced input: peripheral blood. Receptors were obtained from a woman in her forties or fifties with acute or convalescent COVID-19. The CDR3 runs from the conserved cysteine through the conserved F or W. A D gene is named only where the DNA matches it firmly. The size of a clone is reported for some rows only, either as once, few or many, or as a class for expanded clones.

V	J	D	size	DNA	CDR3
TRBV30	TRBJ1-3	NA	once	TGTGCCTGGAGTATAGATGGAAACACCATATATTTT	CAWSIDGNTIYF
TRBV2	TRBJ2-3	TRBD2	NA	TGTGCCAGCAGTGGACTAGCGGGATTCACAGATACGCAGTATTTT	CASSGLAGFTDTQYF
TRBV21-1	TRBJ2-7	NA	NA	TGTGCCAGCAGCAAACCCCCGGGAGGTAAGATCGTCGAGCAGTACTTC	CASSKPPGGKIVEQYF
TRBV5-6	TRBJ2-2	NA	NA	TGTGCCAGCAGCTTGATGGAGACCGGCGGGGAGCTGTTTTTT	CASSLMETGGELFF
TRBV5-1	TRBJ2-1	NA	NA	TGCGCCAGCAGCTTGGCCGGTGTCTTGGGGGCGGACAATGAGCAGTTCTTC	CASSLAGVLGADNEQFF
TRBV7-2	TRBJ1-2	NA	few	TGTGCCAGCAGCTTAGGGACAGCTATGAATAACTATGGCTACACCTTC	CASSLGTAMNNYGYTF
TRBV28	TRBJ2-7	TRBD2	NA	TGTGCCAGCAGTCTGGGACTAGGCGGGAGGTTTTCCTACGAGCAGTACTTC	CASSLGLGGRFSYEQYF
TRBV7-9	TRBJ1-2	NA	NA	TGTGCCAGCAGCTTAGGCTTTGGGGGCACCTATGGCTACACCTTC	CASSLGFGGTYGYTF
TRBV4-2	TRBJ2-3	TRBD1	NA	TGTGCCAGCAGCCGGACAGGACAGGGGGCGGGCACAGATACGCAGTATTTT	CASSRTGQGAGTDTQYF
TRBV19	TRBJ2-2	NA	NA	TGTGCCAGTAATAGGAGGGCCCTCGACGGGGAGCTGTTTTTT	CASNRRALDGELFF
TRBV13	TRBJ1-1	NA	NA	TGTGCCAGCAGCTTAGTAAGTTGGTTGCGGGAGAACACTGAAGCTTTCTTT	CASSLVSWLRENTEAFF
TRBV10-1	TRBJ1-2	NA	NA	TGCGCCAGCAGTGATGGAGCGGGATATGGCTACACCTTC	CASSDGAGYGYTF
TRBV28	TRBJ1-5	TRBD1	NA	TGTGCCAGCAGCCCCGGGACAGGAGCTGAACAGCCCCAGCATTTT	CASSPGTGAEQPQHF
TRBV25-1	TRBJ1-2	NA	NA	TGTGCCAGCAGTGAGGGCGGGCAGAATTATGGCTACACCTTC	CASSEGGQNYGYTF
TRBV28	TRBJ2-1	TRBD2	NA	TGTGCCAGCCTGGGACTAGCGGGAGTTAATGAGCAGTTCTTC	CASLGLAGVNEQFF
TRBV2	TRBJ1-2	TRBD1	NA	TGTGCCAGCAGTGAGACAGGGGTTGACTATGGCTACACCTTC	CASSETGVDYGYTF
TRBV7-7	TRBJ2-5	TRBD1	NA	TGTGCTAGCAGCAGGGGCAGCGGGACAGGGGGAGAGACCCAGTACTTC	CASSRGSGTGGETQYF
TRBV5-8	TRBJ1-2	NA	NA	TGTGCCAGCAGTTTCAGTAACTATGGCTACACCTTC	CASSFSNYGYTF
TRBV12-3/TRBV12-4	TRBJ1-1	NA	NA	TGTGCCAGCAGTTTGGGGGGGCTAAGTGAAGCTTTCTTT	CASSLGGLSEAFF
TRBV28	TRBJ1-4	NA	few	TGTGCCAGCGAAAGTGAGGAAAAACTGTTTTTT	CASESEEKLFF
TRBV27	TRBJ2-2	NA	NA	TGTGCCAGCAGTTTATCACTCATCGGCGGCGCCCCCGGGGAGCTGTTTTTT	CASSLSLIGGAPGELFF
TRBV2	TRBJ2-7	NA	NA	TGTGCCAGCATGATTGACAACAGCTACGAGCAGTACTTC	CASMIDNSYEQYF
TRBV7-2	TRBJ1-2	NA	once	TGTGCCAGCAGTCCAGAGCGAAGCTATGGCTACACCTTC	CASSPERSYGYTF
TRBV12-3/TRBV12-4	TRBJ1-5	NA	NA	TGTGCCAGCAGTCCCGACAGTTATCAGCCCCAGCATTTT	CASSPDSYQPQHF
TRBV6-6	TRBJ2-1	NA	NA	TGTGCCAGCACCCAAGGGGCCTACAATGAGCAGTTCTTC	CASTQGAYNEQFF
TRBV30	TRBJ1-5	TRBD1	NA	TGTGCCTGGAGTGTTTGGGGTCGGGGACAGGGCCCTCAGCCCCAGCATTTT	CAWSVWGRGQGPQPQHF
TRBV27	TRBJ2-1	NA	once	TGTGCCAGCAGTTTTTCGCAGGGCCGGACTGAGCAGTTCTTC	CASSFSQGRTEQFF
TRBV2	TRBJ1-2	TRBD1	NA	TGTGCCAGCAGTGAAGGCCGGGACAGGGGATCTTATGGCTACACCTTC	CASSEGRDRGSYGYTF
TRBV30	TRBJ2-2	TRBD1	once	TGTGCCTGGAGAGGACAGGGGGCGAGAACCGGGGAGCTGTTTTTT	CAWRGQGARTGELFF
TRBV19	TRBJ2-7	TRBD1	NA	TGTGCCAGTAGTTTCGAACAGGGGGCGCTGGACGAGCAGTACTTC	CASSFEQGALDEQYF
TRBV6-1	TRBJ2-7	NA	NA	TGTGCCAGCAGTGAAGTTGTCAATCGGGGCTACGAGCAGTACTTC	CASSEVVNRGYEQYF
TRBV3-1/TRBV3-2	TRBJ2-3	TRBD2	NA	TGTGCCAGCAGCTTGACTAGCGCGGCAAACGAGTATTTT	CASSLTSAANEYF
TRBV11-2	TRBJ1-1	NA	NA	TGTGCCAGCAGACTGACGGACAGCTATGAAGCTTTCTTT	CASRLTDSYEAFF
TRBV28	TRBJ1-5	TRBD1	NA	TGTGCCAGCAGTCAGTATAGGGGGCAAGCTAGCAATCAGCCCCAGCATTTT	CASSQYRGQASNQPQHF
TRBV18	TRBJ1-1	NA	few	TGTGCCAGCTCAAATGGTTGGGGGGTGAACACTGAAGCTTTCTTT	CASSNGWGVNTEAFF
TRBV7-9	TRBJ2-1	NA	NA	TGTGCCAGCAGTTCGTCACCCCCAGGGGAGCAGTTCTTC	CASSSSPPGEQFF
TRBV6-6	TRBJ2-3	TRBD2	NA	TGTGCCAGCAGTCCCCAGCGGGGGGGCATGTATTTT	CASSPQRGGMYF
TRBV2	TRBJ1-1	NA	NA	TGTGCCAGCAGCGCAGGGAGGACTGAAGCTTTCTTT	CASSAGRTEAFF
TRBV29-1	TRBJ2-7	TRBD1	NA	TGCAGCGTCTGGACAGGGGGTTACGAGCAGTACTTC	CSVWTGGYEQYF
TRBV5-6	TRBJ1-2	TRBD1	NA	TGTGCCAGCAGCCTCGGACAGGGGGCCTATGGCTACACCTTC	CASSLGQGAYGYTF
TRBV2	TRBJ1-4	NA	few	TGTGCCAGCAAAGGTCGACAGACATTATTGAATGAAAAACTGTTTTTT	CASKGRQTLLNEKLFF
TRBV5-1	TRBJ2-3	NA	NA	TGCGCCAGCAGCCAACAAGGCACAGATACGCAGTATTTT	CASSQQGTDTQYF
TRBV6-1	TRBJ1-3	NA	once	TGTGCCAGCAGTGAGCCCCCTTACACGGGAAACACCATATATTTT	CASSEPPYTGNTIYF
TRBV3-1/TRBV3-2	TRBJ1-4	NA	NA	TGTGCCAGCAGCCCAGCGGTAGGGATCACTAATGAAAAACTGTTTTTT	CASSPAVGITNEKLFF
TRBV27	TRBJ2-7	NA	NA	TGTGCCAGCAGTTTCTACAGGGACGGAGGCGAGCAGTACTTC	CASSFYRDGGEQYF
TRBV5-8	TRBJ1-2	NA	once	TGTGCCAGCAGGGAACAGGTTATATATGGCTACACCTTC	CASREQVIYGYTF
TRBV4-1	TRBJ2-3	TRBD2	NA	TGCGCCAGCAGCATGGGAGGGCCCTTAGATACGCAGTATTTT	CASSMGGPLDTQYF
TRBV2	TRBJ2-7	NA	NA	TGTGCCAGCAGTGACGACAGGCTCGAGCAGTACTTC	CASSDDRLEQYF
TRBV2	TRBJ2-7	NA	NA	TGTGCCAGCAGTGAATTTGGGGCCTCCTACGAGCAGTACTTC	CASSEFGASYEQYF
TRBV3-1/TRBV3-2	TRBJ1-6	TRBD1	NA	TGTGCCAGCAGTCTACCGGGACAGGATAATTCACCCCTCCACTTT	CASSLPGQDNSPLHF
TRBV7-9	TRBJ2-5	NA	NA	TGTGCCAGCAGCCCCGGGGAGGCCCGGCGGGAGACCCAGTACTTC	CASSPGEARRETQYF